This T cell receptor beta chain is from a study of blood T cell dynamics during melanoma immunotherapy. The CDR3 runs to 13 residues. The V end lost 1 base, the J end lost 3 bases, and 5 bases lay between the germline ends. Germline CDR1 reads KGHSH; CDR2 reads LQKENI. Time point: pre-treatment baseline. Clones were sequenced by immunoSEQ multiplex PCR, and TCRdb holds only the in-frame ones, with some missing. The sample has tens of thousands of clones; roughly 89% are singletons. The sample consisted of blood, taken from a patient treated with checkpoint blockade. The rearrangement joins TRBV18 to TRBJ2-3; unclear D gene. The sequence derives from a human donor with melanoma. The CDR3 reads CASSPRGTDTQYF. The CDR3 nucleotides read TGTGCCAGCTCACCACGGGGAACAGATACGCAGTATTTT.